This entry lists 12 T cell receptor beta chains sequenced from one sample in a study of glioma-infiltrating T cells. The iRepertoire nested amplicon-rescue multiplex PCR amplified TCR alpha and beta CDR3s from RNA. A single record per CDR3 protein comes from TCRdb applying MiXCR to the multiplex PCR reads. The table lists more than 300,000 distinct CDR3 sequences, roughly two fifths of them singletons. The sequencing sample was made of glioma tissue, nonneoplastic brain tissue, or PBMCs (not recorded which). All receptors derive from a human donor with low-grade glioma or glioblastoma, undergoing nonglioma brain surgery, or in good health (not recorded which).

The rearrangement joins TRBV12-3 or TRBV12-4 to TRBJ1-2; 7 bases fit TRBD1. J lost 4 bases, V lost 4 bases, and 12 bases had no gene match. This CDR3 is 16 amino acids long. As DNA, the CDR3 is TGTGCCAGCAGTTCCAGACAGGGACTAACTATCTATGGCTACACCTTC. Translating gives CASSSRQGLTIYGYTF.

This clonotype has ten or more counts. The chain joins TRBV6-1 to TRBJ2-3, with 9 bases aligning to TRBD1. The CDR3 sequence is 15 residues long. The V and J ends lost 5 bases and 5 bases, in that order; junction bases with no gene match: 8. CDR1 and CDR2 (germline): MNHNS, SASEGT. This chain's CDR3 is CASSWDRALRDTQYF. CDR3 nucleotide sequence: TGTGCCAGCAGTTGGGACAGGGCCCTCAGAGATACGCAGTATTTT.

The rearrangement joins TRBV5-1 to TRBJ2-2; D uncertain. With 3 bases removed from V and 4 bases from J, the gap between germline ends came to 13 bases. CDR1 and CDR2 from the germline V gene are SGHRS and YFSETQ. This CDR3 is built from 15 residues. DNA of the CDR3: TGCGCCAGCAGCTCCGACACCCCGAGCACCGGGGAGCTGTTTTTT. Translated, it gives CASSSDTPSTGELFF.

The CDR3 reads CATALREEETQYF. CDR3 in DNA: TGTGCCACCGCACTTCGGGAGGAAGAGACCCAGTACTTC. The V gene is TRBV27, the J gene TRBJ2-7, with 7 bases matching TRBD2. The J call may be mistaken, given a closer DNA end match to TRBJ2-5. The CDR3 totals 13 residues. CDR1 and CDR2 (germline): MNHEY, SMNVEV (reference sequence).

The rearrangement links TRBV6-1 to TRBJ2-3; 8 nucleotides align to TRBD2. Germline V gene lookup returns CDR1 MNHNS and CDR2 SASEGT. J gave up 2 bases and V 7 bases, and 17 bases lay outside the gene matches. This CDR3 region has 18 residues. The CDR3 protein is CASTPREAAGDYTDTQYF. For the CDR3, the DNA is TGTGCCAGCACCCCCCGGGAGGCAGCGGGAGATTACACAGATACGCAGTATTTT.

This clonotype was detected many times. The chain combines TRBV6-2 or TRBV6-3 with TRBJ1-1; D possibly corresponds to TRBD1 (5 bases). Germline CDR1 and CDR2: MNHEY and SVGEGT. The CDR3 length is 14 residues. The V end lost 7 bases, the J end lost 0 bases, and 12 bases lay between the germline ends. The CDR3 region is CASTRDGLNTEAFF. The CDR3 DNA reads TGTGCCAGCACACGGGACGGCTTGAACACTGAAGCTTTCTTT.

Note on this clonotype: This sequence may be a read error, since a much larger clone differs from it by one base. The chain has TRBV6-1 and TRBJ2-7; 10 positions agree with TRBD2. Unmatched junction bases numbered 18, after V lost 4 bases and J lost 9 bases. The CDR3 loop spans 17 amino acids. The germline V gene encodes CDR1 MNHNS and CDR2 SASEGT. CDR3: CASSAGLAEALWSGQYF. Written as DNA, the CDR3 is TGTGCCAGCAGTGCCGGACTAGCGGAAGCCCTGTGGAGTGGGCAGTACTTC.

Notes on this clonotype: A much larger clone lies a single base off, so this may be a read error. This sequence joins TRBV7-9 and TRBJ2-3; 7 bases align to TRBD1. The junction had 6 bases not matched to a gene; V was cut back by 4 bases and J by 5 bases. CDR1 and CDR2 (germline): SEHNR, FQNEAQ (reference sequence). CDR3 length: 14 amino acids. The CDR3 is CASSWVTGIDTQYF. The CDR3 DNA reads TGTGCCAGCAGCTGGGTGACAGGGATAGATACGCAGTATTTT.

This clonotype has only a few counts. The chain joins TRBV20-1 to TRBJ2-7, with D tentatively TRBD1 or TRBD2 (5 bases each). The CDR3 covers 15 residues. Trimming took 0 bases from V and 3 from J, leaving 15 bases between them. The germline V gene has CDR1 DFQATT and CDR2 SNEGSKA (reference sequence). CDR3: CSARDGGSGHYEQYF. The CDR3 bases are TGCAGTGCTAGAGATGGGGGATCAGGGCACTACGAGCAGTACTTC.

Ten or more counts support this clonotype. V usage is TRBV27 and J usage is TRBJ2-1; possible D gene TRBD2, 6 bases. Germline V gene sequence: CDR1 MNHEY, CDR2 SMNVEV (reference sequence). The CDR3 covers 15 residues. V gave up 5 bases and J gave up 4 bases, with 15 bases separating them. CDR3 DNA: TGTGCCAGCAGTAGGGACTTAGCCCTTTACAATGAGCAGTTCTTC. Its translation: CASSRDLALYNEQFF.

This rearrangement joins TRBV5-1 to TRBJ2-3; D is ambiguous. CDR1 and CDR2 from the germline V gene are SGHRS and YFSETQ. CDR3 length equals 14 residues. Trimming removed 4 bases at V and 0 bases at J, with 9 bases between. CDR3 sequence (DNA): TGCGCCAGCAGCCCAACGGAGAGCACAGATACGCAGTATTTT. The encoded protein is CASSPTESTDTQYF.

This clonotype has only a few counts. The junction does not match germline at one end; this may be a read error. V is TRBV7-6 and J is TRBJ2-1, with TRBD2 identical over 11 bases. There are 16 residues in the CDR3. Germline values: CDR1 SGHVS, CDR2 FNYEAQ. CDR3 DNA: TGTGCTAGCAGCGCGACCGGGACTAGCGGTCTCAATGAGCAGTTCTTC. It yields the protein CASSATGTSGLNEQFF.